A single sample is the source of the 17 T cell receptor beta chains below, sequenced in a study of T cells in Graves' hyperthyroidism and ophthalmopathy. Authors of the study amplified TCR beta CDR3 regions from RNA transcripts. The HTBI primer set drove a first-round RT-PCR of the TCR CDR3. TCRdb reprocessed the multiplex PCR reads via MiXCR and lists one record per CDR3 protein. The repertoire holds a few hundred thousand distinct CDR3 sequences, with 15% to 17% as singletons. The material sequenced was blood. These receptors all stem from a woman younger than 30 with Graves' hyperthyroidism.

This clonotype has only a few counts. The gene calls are TRBV7-2 and TRBJ2-7; 10 nucleotides agree with TRBD1. Trimming removed 5 bases from V and 7 bases from J; junction bases left unmatched: 26. CDR3 length: 20 amino acids. From germline, CDR1 is SGHTA and CDR2 FQGNSA. The CDR3 spells CASSRTGTGAHGTLNWEQYF. CDR3 sequence (DNA): TGTGCCAGCAGCCGTACTGGGACAGGGGCTCACGGAACCCTTAACTGGGAGCAGTACTTC.

This chain uses TRBV4-3 with TRBJ1-1; D may be TRBD1 (5 bases). Germline V gene data show CDR1 as LGHNA and CDR2 as YSLEER. Trimming cost V 1 base and J 5 bases, with 17 bases left between them. This CDR3 is built from 16 residues. The CDR3 DNA reads as TGCGCCAGCAGCCAAGGGGGCGGGGACGCGGGAACTGAAGCTTTCTTT. The encoded protein is CASSQGGGDAGTEAFF.

In its sample, this clonotype was seen many times. One junction end disagrees with the germline gene, perhaps due to a read error. The chain has TRBV28 and TRBJ1-5; maybe TRBD1 (6 bases). CDR1 and CDR2 (germline): MDHEN, SYDVKM. This CDR3 comprises 15 residues. CDR3 protein: CASSSQGSSTQPQHF. CDR3 nucleotide sequence: TGTGCCAGCAGCTCACAGGGATCCAGCACTCAGCCCCAGCATTTT.

The V and J genes are TRBV6-2 or TRBV6-3 and TRBJ1-6, with D maybe TRBD1 (6 bases). The germline V gene has CDR1 MNHEY and CDR2 SVGEGT. Trimming shortened V by 7 bases and J by 15 bases, and 25 bases separated the two germline ends. CDR3 length: 15 amino acids. CDR3 nucleotide sequence: TGTGCCAGCACCAATCGGATTGCCGGGGGCAACGACCTCCACTTT. This sequence encodes CASTNRIAGGNDLHF.

This clonotype showed up many times. V is TRBV28 and J is TRBJ2-5, with 8 positions matching TRBD1. CDR1 is MDHEN and CDR2 is SYDVKM in the germline V gene. V shed 5 bases, J shed 0 bases, and the junction held 8 bases outside the gene matches. The CDR3 spans 16 residues. CDR3 nucleotides: TGTGCCAGCAGTCTTACCTCAGGGGGCGACCAAGAGACCCAGTACTTC. Amino acids: CASSLTSGGDQETQYF.

As regards this clonotype: A much larger clone differs by one base, so this may be a read error. The J gene is TRBJ2-1, the V gene TRBV7-6; 12 nucleotides align to TRBD2. The CDR3 has 16 residues. In germline, CDR1 is SGHVS, CDR2 FNYEAQ. The CDR3 DNA reads TGTGCCGGCAGCTCCTTGACTAGCGGGGGATACAATGAGCAGTTCTTC. Translating gives CAGSSLTSGGYNEQFF.

This clonotype showed up just a few times. V and J are TRBV29-1 and TRBJ2-1; D is perhaps TRBD2 (5 bases). The CDR3 sequence is 11 residues long. V dropped 7 bases and J dropped 9 bases, with 13 bases sitting between them. Germline-derived CDR1 and CDR2 are SQVTM and ANQGSEA. The CDR3 loop reads CSARAGSEQFF. The DNA for the CDR3 is TGCAGCGCACGGGCGGGCAGTGAGCAGTTCTTC.

This clonotype was detected ten times or more. This chain connects TRBV6-1 to TRBJ2-5; weak D call: TRBD2 (5 bases). The V and J ends lost 6 bases and 5 bases respectively, with 19 bases between them. The CDR3 contains 15 residues. CDR1 MNHNS and CDR2 SASEGT come from the germline V gene. In DNA form, the CDR3 reads TGTGCCAGCAGCCTTACGAGGGCCGCTCGGGAGACCCAGTACTTC. Protein product: CASSLTRAARETQYF.

Ten or more counts support this clonotype. The rearrangement uses TRBV7-9 and TRBJ2-1, with D perhaps being TRBD1 or TRBD2 (5 bases each). V shed 11 bases and J shed 6 bases, with 14 bases lying between them. Germline lookup yields CDR1 SEHNR and CDR2 FQNEAQ (reference sequence). This CDR3 contains 12 residues. The CDR3 bases are TGTGCCTTGGGGACGGAGCGCAATGAGCAGTTCTTC. It codes for CALGTERNEQFF. The full variable domain, rest sourced from reference TRBV7-9 and TRBJ2-1, is DTGVSQNPRHKITKRGQNVTFRCDPISEHNRLYWYRQTLGQGPEFLTYFQNEAQLEKSRLLSDRFSAERPKGSFSTLEIQRTEQGDSAMYLCALGTERNEQFFGPGTRLTVL.

This clonotype appeared many times. This chain joins TRBV3-1 and TRBJ2-7; TRBD2 agrees at 7 bases. Germline V gene sequence: CDR1 LGHDT, CDR2 YNNKEL (reference sequence). The CDR3 loop spans 17 amino acids. The trim removed 3 bases at V and 5 bases at J, leaving 16 bases unmatched. CDR3 sequence (DNA): TGTGCCAGCAGCCACCCCCGCGGAGGGAGGGCCCTGGACGAGCAGTACTTC. It translates to CASSHPRGGRALDEQYF.

In this sample, this clonotype turned up many times. The J gene is TRBJ1-1, the V gene TRBV15; D unresolved. Trimming removed 5 bases from V and 0 bases from J, with 19 bases in between. Germline lookup yields CDR1 LNHNV and CDR2 YYDKDF (reference sequence). The CDR3 totals 17 residues. The CDR3 reads CATSPSLWMGMNTEAFF. CDR3 sequence (DNA): TGTGCCACCAGCCCTTCCCTGTGGATGGGGATGAACACTGAAGCTTTCTTT.

This clonotype came up many times. The V call is TRBV6-8, the J call TRBJ2-7; 8 nucleotides line up with TRBD1. Trimming at V came to 6 bases and at J to 5 bases, leaving 6 bases not matched to a gene. This CDR3 comprises 13 residues. The germline V gene encodes CDR1 MNHGY and CDR2 SAAAGT. CDR3 sequence: CASRDDRGHEQYF. The CDR3 DNA reads as TGTGCCAGCAGGGATGACAGGGGCCACGAGCAGTACTTC.

Many counts were recorded for this clonotype. CDR3 residues: CASSLGLGLFGNSGHEQFF. The CDR3 region has the DNA TGTGCCAGCAGCCTCGGACTAGGTCTCTTTGGAAATTCGGGTCATGAGCAGTTCTTC. The chain joins TRBV7-2 to TRBJ2-1; 7 bases are shared with TRBD2. V shed 5 bases, J shed 8 bases, and the junction held 24 bases outside the gene matches. This CDR3 has 19 amino acids. CDR1 and CDR2 from the germline V gene are SGHTA and FQGNSA.

The chain is built from TRBV4-2 and TRBJ2-1; TRBD2 matches 9 bases. V was clipped by 2 bases and J by 4 bases; unmatched bases: 12. Looked up from germline, CDR1 is LGHNA and CDR2 is YNFKEQ. The length of the CDR3 is 18 residues. CDR3 in DNA: TGTGCCAGCAGCCAACGGGGGGAAGGACTAGCGCAATACAATGAGCAGTTCTTC. The encoded protein is CASSQRGEGLAQYNEQFF.

The genes are TRBV4-3 and TRBJ2-5; TRBD1 is a possible D gene (6 bases). V was pared by 0 bases and J by 2 bases, with 16 bases between. The germline V gene encodes CDR1 LGHNA and CDR2 YSLEER. CDR3 size: 17 residues. The CDR3 region is CASSQDPNPDSQETQYF. The CDR3 DNA follows: TGCGCCAGCAGCCAAGACCCAAACCCGGACAGTCAAGAGACCCAGTACTTC.

This clonotype occurred many times. The chain uses TRBV29-1 and TRBJ1-1; 11 nucleotides align to TRBD1. This CDR3 region has 16 residues. V lost 7 bases, J lost 0 bases, and 10 bases stayed unmatched. Germline V gives CDR1 SQVTM, CDR2 ANQGSEA. CDR3 loop: CSGLRDRGELNTEAFF. CDR3 sequence (DNA): TGCAGCGGCCTCCGGGACAGGGGGGAACTGAACACTGAAGCTTTCTTT.

This clonotype was seen ten or more times. V and J are TRBV28 and TRBJ1-1; a possible D gene is TRBD1 (5 bases). The V gene lost 1 base and the J gene lost 4 bases, with 13 bases spanning the gap. Germline loops: CDR1 MDHEN, CDR2 SYDVKM. The CDR3 is 15 residues long. In DNA, the CDR3 is TGTGCCAGCAGTTTATCCTACGGAGGGGTCACTGAAGCTTTCTTT. Translated: CASSLSYGGVTEAFF.